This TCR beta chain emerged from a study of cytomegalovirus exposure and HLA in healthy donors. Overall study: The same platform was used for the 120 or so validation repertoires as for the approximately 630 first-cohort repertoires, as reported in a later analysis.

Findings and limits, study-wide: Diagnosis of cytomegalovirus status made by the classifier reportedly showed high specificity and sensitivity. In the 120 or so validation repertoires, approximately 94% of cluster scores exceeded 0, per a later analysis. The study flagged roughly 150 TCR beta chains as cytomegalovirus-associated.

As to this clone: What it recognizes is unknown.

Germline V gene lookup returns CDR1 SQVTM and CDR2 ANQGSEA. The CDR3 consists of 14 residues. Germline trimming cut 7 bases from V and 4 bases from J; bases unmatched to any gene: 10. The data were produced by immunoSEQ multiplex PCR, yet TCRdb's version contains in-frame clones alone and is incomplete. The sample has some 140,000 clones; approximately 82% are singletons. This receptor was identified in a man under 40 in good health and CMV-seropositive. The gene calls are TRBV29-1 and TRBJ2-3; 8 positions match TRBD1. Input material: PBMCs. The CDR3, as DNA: TGCAGCGCCCCCGGACAGGGTATTGCAGATACGCAGTATTTT. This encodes CSAPGQGIADTQYF.